This TCR beta chain was found in a study of regulatory T cells in long-lasting Graves disease. Study-level findings and limits: TRBV28, TRBJ1-2 and TRBJ2-5 emerged as the favored segments in persistent disease. The study found lower TCR diversity in persistent Graves' patients than in newly diagnosed ones.

The time point here: newly diagnosed GD, antithyroid drugs for less than 3 months. With RNA extracted from PBMCs as input, the TCR library was made. V was cut by 4 bases and J by 7 bases, with 13 bases left in between. The CDR3 extends over 13 amino acids. Germline V lookup: CDR1 DFQATT, CDR2 SNEGSKA (reference sequence). Arm-PCR with iRepertoire HTBI primers amplified the CDR3 regions for these TCR beta libraries. TCRdb re-derived calls from the multiplex PCR reads in MiXCR, one entry per CDR3 protein. Among about 440,000 distinct CDR3 sequences listed, about 15% were seen once. This clonotype was detected many times. As yet, its antigen is unknown. Another study also made use of these data, one on T cells in Graves' hyperthyroidism and ophthalmopathy. Turning to that study: Clinicians diagnosed patients from clinical symptoms, serum thyroxine and TRAb, thyroid ultrasound and orbital computed tomography. Researchers ran a first-round RT-PCR on the TCR CDR3 using the HTBI primer set.

The sequence came from a woman aged 30 to 39 with Graves disease. The V call is TRBV20-1, the J call TRBJ2-2; D is unclear. This material consisted of peripheral blood mononuclear cells (PBMCs), taken at new diagnosis, from a patient treated with antithyroid drugs. The CDR3 DNA follows: TGCAGTGCTAATCCGCGTATGGGCGGGGAGCTGTTTTTT. Its protein product is CSANPRMGGELFF.